This is a list of T cell receptor beta chains from one sample in a study of early T cells in non-severe SARS-CoV-2 infection. Using its own MiXCR run on the 5' RACE reads, TCRdb lists one record per CDR3 protein. The sample has 40,000 to 60,000 distinct CDR3 sequences, roughly 6% seen once; the top ten hold approximately 2.6%. This material consisted of whole blood, taken at baseline. The receptors come from an adult who was a healthcare worker with PCR-confirmed SARS-CoV-2 infection or an uninfected control (not recorded which). CDR3s include the opening cysteine and the closing phenylalanine or tryptophan. A D gene is named only where the DNA matches it firmly. Only part of the rows carry a size: once, few, many, or a class if the clone is expanded.

clone size,V gene,J gene,D gene,CDR3 DNA,CDR3 protein
few,TRBV11-3,TRBJ2-5,NA,TGTGCCAGCAGCTTAGGCGGCCGATCCTCTCAAGAGACCCAGTACTTC,CASSLGGRSSQETQYF
few,TRBV27,TRBJ1-2,NA,TGTGCCAGCAGGCTACACCCTTCCGAGGGCTACACCTTC,CASRLHPSEGYTF
many,TRBV20-1,TRBJ2-3,TRBD2,TGCAGTGCTAGTGGTAGCTGGGACTACACAGATACGCAGTATTTT,CSASGSWDYTDTQYF
many,TRBV7-9,TRBJ2-3,NA,TGTGCCAGCAGCTTTCACGGCGGAGGCACAGATACGCAGTATTTT,CASSFHGGGTDTQYF
many,TRBV2,TRBJ1-6,NA,TGTGCCAGCAACATAGACAGCTCCCTCCACTTT,CASNIDSSLHF
NA,TRBV10-1,TRBJ2-2,TRBD1,TGCGCCAGCAGTGGACCGGGACAGGGGAGCACCGGGGAGCTGTTTTTT,CASSGPGQGSTGELFF
many,TRBV6-2/TRBV6-3,TRBJ1-4,TRBD1,TGTGCCAGCAAGCCGGGACAGGCAGAAAAACTGTTTTTT,CASKPGQAEKLFF
many,TRBV6-2/TRBV6-3,TRBJ1-5,TRBD1,TGTGCCAGCAGCCTCGACAGGGCTAATCAGCCCCAGCATTTT,CASSLDRANQPQHF
NA,TRBV11-2,TRBJ2-5,TRBD2,TGTGCCAGCAGCCCCGCAACGGGGGGGCTTACCCAGTACTTC,CASSPATGGLTQYF
many,TRBV5-6,TRBJ2-3,NA,TGTGCCAGCAGGGGGAGGGGGCGCGCAGATACGCAGTATTTT,CASRGRGRADTQYF
many,TRBV28,TRBJ1-1,NA,TGTGCCAGCAGCTTCTCCGTGCACGCTGAAGCTTTCTTT,CASSFSVHAEAFF
NA,TRBV6-5,TRBJ1-4,NA,TGTGCCAGCAGTCGCGTCAGGGGAAATGAAAAACTGTTTTTT,CASSRVRGNEKLFF
many,TRBV20-1,TRBJ2-7,NA,TGCAGTGCCCAATCTGACAGCCGAAGCTCCTACGAGCAGTACTTC,CSAQSDSRSSYEQYF